The next 5 T cell receptor beta chains were all read from a single sample in a study of monozygotic twins with inflammatory bowel disease. TCRdb reprocessed the 5' RACE reads and reports one entry per CDR3 protein, with no DNA. The sample totals over 35,000 distinct CDR3 sequences; its top ten clones hold more than 4.5%. Sequencing was performed on blood. The source is a human donor with ulcerative colitis or Crohn's disease, or a healthy co-twin of an affected twin (not recorded which).

This chain joins TRBV20-1 and TRBJ2-7; lacking DNA, the TRBD1 call made by TCRdb goes unchecked. The CDR3 length is 13 residues. The germline V gene encodes CDR1 DFQATT and CDR2 SNEGSKA (reference sequence). CDR3 sequence: CSAKSGQGLEQYF.

The rearrangement joins TRBV5-1 to TRBJ2-7; TCRdb names TRBD1, which stays unverified in the absence of DNA. There are 14 residues in the CDR3. Germline-derived CDR1 and CDR2 are SGHRS and YFSETQ. The CDR3 region is CASSFGTGAYEQYF.

This sequence joins TRBV11-2 and TRBJ1-6; no DNA is available, so the TRBD1 call from TCRdb remains unchecked. Germline V lookup: CDR1 SGHAT, CDR2 FQNNGV. The CDR3 length is 18 residues. CDR3 sequence reads: CASSLNPGRSSYNSPLHF.

This sequence joins TRBV5-8 and TRBJ1-1; TCRdb selects TRBD1, and the lack of DNA leaves this call unchecked. The V gene's germline CDR1 is SGHTS and CDR2 YDEGEE. The CDR3 is 12 residues long. The CDR3 is CASSLVGGLAFF.

The V gene is TRBV19, the J gene TRBJ1-5. This CDR3 spans 15 amino acids. The germline gives CDR1 LNHDA, CDR2 SQIVND (reference sequence). The CDR3 region is CASTRQDELNQPQHF.